This TCR beta chain stems from a study of blood T cell repertoires in COVID-19. Study as a whole: Sites in the United States, Italy and Spain provided acute and convalescent COVID-19 samples.

All enrollees were roughly 18 to 89 years old and from fewer than 25 US areas. V lost 5 bases to trimming and J lost 4 bases; unmatched junction nucleotides: 2. CDR3 length: 13 amino acids. The protocol was immunoSEQ multiplex PCR, while the TCRdb copy is restricted to in-frame clones and leaves out a portion. The sample lists about 200,000 clones; around 80% were seen once. The chain couples TRBV12-3 or TRBV12-4 to TRBJ1-2; the match to TRBD1 covers 9 bases. The origin of this receptor is a man aged 40-49 years who had recovered from COVID-19. Sample: PBMCs or T cells enriched from blood (not recorded which). In DNA, the CDR3 is TGTGCCAGCAGTCCGGGACAGGGCTATGGCTACACCTTC. This gives the protein CASSPGQGYGYTF.